This TCR beta chain was found in a study of Graves' ophthalmopathy and Graves' hyperthyroidism. Study summary: The authors collected peripheral blood at initial diagnosis, before any treatment. Study-wide points: The study's model predicted ophthalmopathy progression at roughly 69% sensitivity and about 72% specificity. The majority of expanded thyroid clonotypes above 0.001 frequency also occurred in blood.

Patients were excluded if they had other autoimmune diseases or uncontrolled infections, and likewise if pregnancy or lactation applied. V shed 2 bases, J shed 2 bases, and the junction held 2 bases outside the gene matches. Looked up from germline, CDR1 is SGDLS and CDR2 is YYNGEE. The CDR3 spans 14 residues. RNA served as the template for amplifying TCR beta CDR3 regions. First-round RT-PCR relied on HTBI primers, and a second-round multiplex PCR came next. Each CDR3 protein gets one entry after TCRdb re-called the multiplex PCR reads with MiXCR. The sample has 200,000 to 250,000 distinct CDR3 sequences; 40% to 50% are singletons. This clonotype was seen a few times. Its target is unknown.

This sequence originates from an adult man with Graves' ophthalmopathy. V and J are TRBV9 and TRBJ1-2; the match to TRBD1 covers 8 bases. The sample taken for sequencing was peripheral blood. CDR3 sequence: CASSVPGGNYGYTF. The CDR3 nucleotides read TGTGCCAGCAGCGTCCCAGGGGGCAACTATGGCTACACCTTC.